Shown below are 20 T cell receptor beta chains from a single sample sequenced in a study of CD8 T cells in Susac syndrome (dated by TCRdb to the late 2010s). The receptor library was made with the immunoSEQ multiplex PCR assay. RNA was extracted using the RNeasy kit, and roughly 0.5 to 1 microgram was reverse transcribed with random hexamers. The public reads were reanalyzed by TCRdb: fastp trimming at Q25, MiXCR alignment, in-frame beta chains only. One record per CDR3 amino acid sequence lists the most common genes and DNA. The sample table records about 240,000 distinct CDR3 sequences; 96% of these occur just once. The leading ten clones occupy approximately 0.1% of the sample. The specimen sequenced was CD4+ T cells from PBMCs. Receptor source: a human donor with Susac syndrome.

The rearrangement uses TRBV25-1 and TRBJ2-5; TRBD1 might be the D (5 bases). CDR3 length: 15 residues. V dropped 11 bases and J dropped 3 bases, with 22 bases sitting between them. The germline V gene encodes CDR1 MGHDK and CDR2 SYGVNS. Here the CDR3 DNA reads TGTGCCCGATCCCGATACCTCAGGGCGAAAGAGACCCAGTACTTC. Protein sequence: CARSRYLRAKETQYF.

Written as DNA, the CDR3 is TGTGCCAGCAGCTTCAGCGGGACTGAGAACACTGAAGCTTTCTTT. Its translation is CASSFSGTENTEAFF. J is TRBJ1-1 and V is TRBV9; D perhaps matches TRBD1 (5 bases). From germline, CDR1 is SGDLS and CDR2 YYNGEE. There are 15 residues in the CDR3. V lost 4 bases to trimming and J lost 1 base, with 14 bases between them.

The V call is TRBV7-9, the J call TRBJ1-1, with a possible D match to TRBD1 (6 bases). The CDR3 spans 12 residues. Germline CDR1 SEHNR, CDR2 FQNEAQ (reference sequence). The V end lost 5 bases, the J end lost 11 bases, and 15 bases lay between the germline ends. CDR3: CASSLQGRRAFF. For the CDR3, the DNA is TGTGCCAGCAGCCTCCAGGGGAGGCGGGCTTTCTTT.

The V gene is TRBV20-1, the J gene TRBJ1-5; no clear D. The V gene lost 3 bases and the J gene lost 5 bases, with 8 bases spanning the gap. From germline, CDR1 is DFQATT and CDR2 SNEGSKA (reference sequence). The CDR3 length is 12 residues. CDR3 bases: TGCAGTGCTAGGAGGGTGGATCAGCCCCAGCATTTT. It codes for CSARRVDQPQHF.

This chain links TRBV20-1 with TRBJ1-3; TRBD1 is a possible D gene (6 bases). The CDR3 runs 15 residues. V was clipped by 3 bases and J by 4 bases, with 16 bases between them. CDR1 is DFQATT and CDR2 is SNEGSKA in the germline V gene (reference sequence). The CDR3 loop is CSARGGHCLGNTIYF. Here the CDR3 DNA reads TGCAGTGCTAGGGGGGGCCACTGTCTCGGAAACACCATATATTTT.

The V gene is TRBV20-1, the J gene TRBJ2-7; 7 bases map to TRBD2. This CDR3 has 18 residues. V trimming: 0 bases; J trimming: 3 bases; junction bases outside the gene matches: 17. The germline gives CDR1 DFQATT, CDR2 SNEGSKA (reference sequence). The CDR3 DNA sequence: TGCAGTGCTAGAGATAATCGCGGGGGAGTCTTGTCTCGCTACGAGCAGTACTTC. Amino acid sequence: CSARDNRGGVLSRYEQYF.

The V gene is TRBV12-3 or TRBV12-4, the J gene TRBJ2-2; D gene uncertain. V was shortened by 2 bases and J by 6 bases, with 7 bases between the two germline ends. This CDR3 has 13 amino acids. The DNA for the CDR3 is TGTGCCAGCAGTTTAATTCCACCCGGGGAGCTGTTTTTT. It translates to CASSLIPPGELFF.

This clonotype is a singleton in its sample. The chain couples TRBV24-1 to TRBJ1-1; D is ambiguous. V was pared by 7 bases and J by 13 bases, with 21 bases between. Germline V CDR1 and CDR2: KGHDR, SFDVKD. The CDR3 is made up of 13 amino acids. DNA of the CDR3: TGTGCCACCAGCCGAAACGAGCAGGATAGGATTTTCTTT. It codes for CATSRNEQDRIFF.

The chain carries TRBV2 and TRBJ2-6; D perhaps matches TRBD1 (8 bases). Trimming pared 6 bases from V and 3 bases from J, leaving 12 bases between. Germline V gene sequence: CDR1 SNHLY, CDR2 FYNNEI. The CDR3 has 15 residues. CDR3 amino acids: CASRHRGGGANVLTF. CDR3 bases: TGTGCCAGCAGGCACAGGGGGGGTGGGGCCAACGTCCTGACTTTC.

The CDR3: CASSQEASVRYGYTF. CDR3 in DNA: TGTGCCAGCAGCCAAGAAGCATCGGTTCGCTATGGCTACACCTTC. The rearrangement links TRBV4-2 to TRBJ1-2; D gene uncertain. Between the trimmed V and J ends, which lost 0 bases and 4 bases, there was a span of 12 bases. CDR1 is LGHNA and CDR2 is YNFKEQ in the germline V gene. CDR3 size: 15 residues.

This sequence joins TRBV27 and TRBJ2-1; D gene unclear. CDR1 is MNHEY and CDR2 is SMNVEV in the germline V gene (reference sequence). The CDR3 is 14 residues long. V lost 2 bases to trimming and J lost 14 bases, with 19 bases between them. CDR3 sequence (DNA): TGTGCCAGCAGTTTAGTACCGCGTCGCTATTGGGAGTTCTTC. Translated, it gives CASSLVPRRYWEFF.

This CDR3 reads CASSQGSTIYGYTF. The CDR3 DNA is TGTGCCAGCAGCCAAGGATCGACGATTTATGGCTACACCTTC. J is TRBJ1-2 and V is TRBV3-1; D is unclear. The ends were cut back, 1 base at V and 5 bases at J, with 11 bases in the middle. The CDR3 runs 14 residues. From germline, CDR1 is LGHDT and CDR2 YNNKEL (reference sequence).

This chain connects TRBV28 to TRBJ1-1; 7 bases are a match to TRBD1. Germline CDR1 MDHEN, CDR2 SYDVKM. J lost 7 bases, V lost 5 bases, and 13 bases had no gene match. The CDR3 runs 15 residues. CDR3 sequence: CASSQRAGGSNEAFF. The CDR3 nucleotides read TGTGCCAGCAGTCAACGGGCAGGGGGTTCGAATGAAGCTTTCTTT. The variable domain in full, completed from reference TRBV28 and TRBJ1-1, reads DVKVTQSSRYLVKRTGEKVFLECVQDMDHENMFWYRQDPGLGLRLIYFSYDVKMKEKGDIPEGYSVSREKKERFSLILESASTNQTSMYLCASSQRAGGSNEAFFGQGTRLTVV.

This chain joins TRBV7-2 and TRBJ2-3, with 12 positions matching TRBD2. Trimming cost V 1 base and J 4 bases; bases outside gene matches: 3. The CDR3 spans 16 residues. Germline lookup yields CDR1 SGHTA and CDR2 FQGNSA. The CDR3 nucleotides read TGTGCCAGCAGCTTAGGACTAGCGGGAGTATCAGATACGCAGTATTTT. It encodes CASSLGLAGVSDTQYF.

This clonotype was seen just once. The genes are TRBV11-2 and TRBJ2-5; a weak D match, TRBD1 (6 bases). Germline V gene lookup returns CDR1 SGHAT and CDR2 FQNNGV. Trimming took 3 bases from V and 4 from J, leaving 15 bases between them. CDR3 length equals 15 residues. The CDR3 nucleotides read TGTGCCAGCAGCTTCACCAGGGGCATTAGAGAGACCCAGTACTTC. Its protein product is CASSFTRGIRETQYF.

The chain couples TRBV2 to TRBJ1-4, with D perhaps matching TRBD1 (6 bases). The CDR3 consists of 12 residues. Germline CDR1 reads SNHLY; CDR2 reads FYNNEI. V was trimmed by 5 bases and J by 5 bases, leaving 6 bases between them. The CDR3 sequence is CASSTGNEKLFF. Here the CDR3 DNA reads TGTGCCAGCAGTACAGGGAATGAAAAACTGTTTTTT. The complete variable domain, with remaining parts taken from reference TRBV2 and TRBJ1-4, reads EPEVTQTPSHQVTQMGQEVILRCVPISNHLYFYWYRQILGQKVEFLVSFYNNEISEKSEIFDDQFSVERPDGSNFTLKIRSTKLEDSAMYFCASSTGNEKLFFGSGTQLSVL.

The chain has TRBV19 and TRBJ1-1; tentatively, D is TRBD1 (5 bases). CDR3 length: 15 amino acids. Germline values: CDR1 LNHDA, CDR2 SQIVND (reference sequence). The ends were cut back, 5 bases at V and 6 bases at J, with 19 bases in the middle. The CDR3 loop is CASSLRQSRGAEAFF. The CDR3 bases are TGTGCCAGTAGTCTTAGACAGAGTCGAGGCGCTGAAGCTTTCTTT.

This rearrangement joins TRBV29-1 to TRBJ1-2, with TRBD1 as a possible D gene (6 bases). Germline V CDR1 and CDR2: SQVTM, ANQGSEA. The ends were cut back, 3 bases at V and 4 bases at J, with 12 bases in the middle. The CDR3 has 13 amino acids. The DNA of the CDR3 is TGCAGCGTTGATAGACAGGACTTCTATGGCTACACCTTC. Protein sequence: CSVDRQDFYGYTF.

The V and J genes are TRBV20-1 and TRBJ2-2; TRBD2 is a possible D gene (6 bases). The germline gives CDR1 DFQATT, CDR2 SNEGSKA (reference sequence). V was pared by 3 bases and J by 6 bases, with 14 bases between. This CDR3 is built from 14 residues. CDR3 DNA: TGCAGTGCTAGGGGGGGACGGGTGGCCGGGGAGCTGTTTTTT. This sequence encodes CSARGGRVAGELFF.

CDR3 nucleotides: TGTGCCAGCAGCCCACTCACCCGGAACACTGAAGCTTTCTTT. It specifies CASSPLTRNTEAFF. The chain carries TRBV3-1 and TRBJ1-1; D is unresolved. Trimming left V 4 bases short and J 1 base short, with 10 bases between. Germline CDR1 reads LGHDT; CDR2 reads YNNKEL (reference sequence). The CDR3 runs 14 residues.